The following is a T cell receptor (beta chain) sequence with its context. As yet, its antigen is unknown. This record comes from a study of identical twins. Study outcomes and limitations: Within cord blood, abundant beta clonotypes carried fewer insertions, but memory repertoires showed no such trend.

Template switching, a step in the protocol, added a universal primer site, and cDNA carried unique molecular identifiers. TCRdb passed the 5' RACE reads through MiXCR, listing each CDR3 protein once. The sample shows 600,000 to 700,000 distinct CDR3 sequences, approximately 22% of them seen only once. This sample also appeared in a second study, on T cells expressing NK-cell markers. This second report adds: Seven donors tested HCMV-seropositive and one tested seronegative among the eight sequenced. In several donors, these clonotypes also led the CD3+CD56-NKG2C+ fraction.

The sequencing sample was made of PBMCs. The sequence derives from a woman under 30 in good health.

The DNA for the CDR3 is TGCGCCAGCAGGCTAGCGGGGGGGATTCAAGAGACCCAGTACTTC. Its protein is CASRLAGGIQETQYF. V gene TRBV5-1 combines with J gene TRBJ2-5; 12 nucleotides agree with TRBD2. J gave up 2 bases and V 5 bases, and 4 bases lay outside the gene matches. The CDR3 is 15 amino acids. Germline lookup yields CDR1 SGHRS and CDR2 YFSETQ.